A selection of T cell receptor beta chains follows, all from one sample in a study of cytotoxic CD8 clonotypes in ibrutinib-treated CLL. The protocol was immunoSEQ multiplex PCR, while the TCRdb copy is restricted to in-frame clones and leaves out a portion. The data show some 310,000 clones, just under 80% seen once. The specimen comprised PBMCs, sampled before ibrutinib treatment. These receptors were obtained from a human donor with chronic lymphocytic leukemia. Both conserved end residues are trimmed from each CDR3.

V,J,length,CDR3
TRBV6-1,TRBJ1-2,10,ASMAGWDGYT
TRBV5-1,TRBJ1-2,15,ASSLSTGGHTNYGYT
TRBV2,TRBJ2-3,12,AGHTDREADTQY
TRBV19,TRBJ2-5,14,ASSPERQPEQETQY
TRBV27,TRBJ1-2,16,ASRTLSGGPNLNYGYT
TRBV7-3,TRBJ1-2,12,ASRPSPGSYGYT
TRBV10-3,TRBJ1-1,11,AIRNRGGTEAF
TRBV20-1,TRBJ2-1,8,SASPNEQF
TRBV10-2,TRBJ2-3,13,ASSGAGGLSDTQY
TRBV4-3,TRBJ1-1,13,ASSQVNRVNTEAF
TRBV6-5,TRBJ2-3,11,ASTGQPGDTQY
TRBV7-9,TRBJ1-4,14,ASSLGRDSTNEKLF
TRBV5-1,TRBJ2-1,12,ASSFHRWDNEQF
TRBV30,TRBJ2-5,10,AWSPGIETQY
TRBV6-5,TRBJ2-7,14,ASSYSGTGVPYEQY
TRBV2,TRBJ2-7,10,ASSQKFYEQY
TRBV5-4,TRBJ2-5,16,ASSLEGIAGLWGETQY
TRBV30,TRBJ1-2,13,AWSVSYGRLYGYT
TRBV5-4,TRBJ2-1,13,ASSRGGRSYNEQF
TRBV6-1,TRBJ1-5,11,ASSVSWSQPQH
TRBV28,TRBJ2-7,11,ASSLSPSYEQY
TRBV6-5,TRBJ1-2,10,ASSRDSYGYT
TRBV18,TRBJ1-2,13,ASSPVSAANYGYT
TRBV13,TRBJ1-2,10,ASSQGTYGYT
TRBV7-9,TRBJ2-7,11,ASSLAGGGEQY
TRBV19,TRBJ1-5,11,ASSVTGTQPQH